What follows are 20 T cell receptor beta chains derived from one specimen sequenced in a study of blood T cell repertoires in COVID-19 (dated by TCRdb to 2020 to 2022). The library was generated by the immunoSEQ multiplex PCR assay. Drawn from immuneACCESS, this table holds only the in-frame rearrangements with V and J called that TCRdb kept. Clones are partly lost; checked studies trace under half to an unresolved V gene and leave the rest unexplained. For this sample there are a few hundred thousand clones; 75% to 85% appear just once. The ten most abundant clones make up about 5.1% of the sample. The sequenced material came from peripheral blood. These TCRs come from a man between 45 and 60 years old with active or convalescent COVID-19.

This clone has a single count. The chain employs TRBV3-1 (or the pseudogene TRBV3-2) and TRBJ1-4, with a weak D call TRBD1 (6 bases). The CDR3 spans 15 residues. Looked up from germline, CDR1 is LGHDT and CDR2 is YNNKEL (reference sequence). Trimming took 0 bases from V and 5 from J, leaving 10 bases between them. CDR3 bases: TGTGCCAGCAGCCAAGAGGGCAGGGGAAATGAAAAACTGTTTTTT. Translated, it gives CASSQEGRGNEKLFF.

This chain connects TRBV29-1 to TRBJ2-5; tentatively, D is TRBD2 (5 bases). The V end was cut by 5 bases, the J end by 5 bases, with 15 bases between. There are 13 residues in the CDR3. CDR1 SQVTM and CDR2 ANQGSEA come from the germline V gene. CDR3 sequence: CSVKDAGEETQYF. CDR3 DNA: TGCAGCGTTAAGGACGCCGGGGAGGAGACCCAGTACTTC.

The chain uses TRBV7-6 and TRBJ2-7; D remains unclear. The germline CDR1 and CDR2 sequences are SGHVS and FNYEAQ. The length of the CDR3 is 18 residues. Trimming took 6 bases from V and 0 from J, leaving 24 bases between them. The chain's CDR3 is CASSSKALYYFSSYEQYF. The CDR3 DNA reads TGTGCCAGCAGTTCTAAGGCCCTCTACTACTTTAGCTCCTACGAGCAGTACTTC.

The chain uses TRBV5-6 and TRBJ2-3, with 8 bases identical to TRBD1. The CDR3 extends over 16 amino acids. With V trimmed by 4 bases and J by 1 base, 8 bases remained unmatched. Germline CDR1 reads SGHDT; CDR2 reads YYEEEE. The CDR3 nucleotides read TGTGCCAGCAGCCATGAAGGACAGGGCCGCACAGATACGCAGTATTTT. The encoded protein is CASSHEGQGRTDTQYF.

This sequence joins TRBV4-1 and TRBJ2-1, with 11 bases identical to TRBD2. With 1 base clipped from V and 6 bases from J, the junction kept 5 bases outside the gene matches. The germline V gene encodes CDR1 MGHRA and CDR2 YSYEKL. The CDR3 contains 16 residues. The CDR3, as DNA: TGCGCCAGCAGCCAAGTCGGACTAGCGGGCCTCAATGAGCAGTTCTTC. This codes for CASSQVGLAGLNEQFF.

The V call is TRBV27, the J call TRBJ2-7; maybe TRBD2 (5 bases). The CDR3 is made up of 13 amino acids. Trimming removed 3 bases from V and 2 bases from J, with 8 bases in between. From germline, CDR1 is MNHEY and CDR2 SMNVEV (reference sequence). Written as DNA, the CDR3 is TGTGCCAGCAGTTTGCAGAGGGCCTACGAGCAGTACTTC. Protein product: CASSLQRAYEQYF.

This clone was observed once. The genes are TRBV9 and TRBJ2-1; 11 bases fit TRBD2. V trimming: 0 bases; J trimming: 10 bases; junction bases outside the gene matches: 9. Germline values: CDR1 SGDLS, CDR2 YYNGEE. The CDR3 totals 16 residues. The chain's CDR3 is CASSVALGLAGDEQFF. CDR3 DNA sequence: TGTGCCAGCAGCGTAGCTTTAGGACTAGCGGGCGACGAGCAGTTCTTC.

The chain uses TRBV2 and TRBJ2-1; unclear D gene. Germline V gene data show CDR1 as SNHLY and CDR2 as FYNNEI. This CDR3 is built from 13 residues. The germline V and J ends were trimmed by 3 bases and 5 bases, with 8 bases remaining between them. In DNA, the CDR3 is TGTGCCAGCAGTGAGCCTAATCACAATGAGCAGTTCTTC. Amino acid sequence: CASSEPNHNEQFF. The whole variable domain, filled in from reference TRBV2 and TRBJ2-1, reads EPEVTQTPSHQVTQMGQEVILRCVPISNHLYFYWYRQILGQKVEFLVSFYNNEISEKSEIFDDQFSVERPDGSNFTLKIRSTKLEDSAMYFCASSEPNHNEQFFGPGTRLTVL.

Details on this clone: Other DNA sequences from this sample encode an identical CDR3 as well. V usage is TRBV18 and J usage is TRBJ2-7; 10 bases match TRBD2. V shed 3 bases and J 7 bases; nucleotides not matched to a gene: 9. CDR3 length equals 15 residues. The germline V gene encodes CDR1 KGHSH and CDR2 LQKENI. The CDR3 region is CASSPRLAGVGEQYF. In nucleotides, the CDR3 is TGTGCCAGCTCACCTAGGCTAGCGGGAGTGGGAGAGCAGTACTTC.

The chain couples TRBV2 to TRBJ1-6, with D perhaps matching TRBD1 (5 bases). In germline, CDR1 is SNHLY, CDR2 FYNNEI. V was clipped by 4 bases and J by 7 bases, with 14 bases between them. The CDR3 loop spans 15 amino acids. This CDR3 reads CASSVERQRNSPLHF. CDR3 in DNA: TGTGCCAGCAGTGTAGAAAGACAGAGAAATTCACCCCTCCACTTT.

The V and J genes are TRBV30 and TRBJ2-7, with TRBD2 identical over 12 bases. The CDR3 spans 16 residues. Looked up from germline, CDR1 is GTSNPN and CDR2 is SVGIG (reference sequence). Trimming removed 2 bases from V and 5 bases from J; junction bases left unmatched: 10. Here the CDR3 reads CAWSPSRTSGTHEQYF. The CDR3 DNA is TGTGCCTGGAGTCCTTCCCGGACTAGCGGGACCCACGAGCAGTACTTC.

The CDR3 protein is CSASTVTGGRPLHF. The CDR3 nucleotides are TGCAGTGCTAGTACTGTGACAGGCGGCCGGCCCCTCCACTTT. The chain is built from TRBV20-1 and TRBJ1-6; possible D gene TRBD1, 6 bases. V dropped 3 bases and J dropped 13 bases, with 19 bases sitting between them. The CDR3 runs 14 residues. Germline CDR1 reads DFQATT; CDR2 reads SNEGSKA (reference sequence).

The CDR3 sequence: CASSEKPPGLVLGEQFF. CDR3 in DNA: TGTGCCAGCAGTGAAAAACCTCCGGGACTAGTTTTAGGTGAGCAGTTCTTC. The chain joins TRBV2 to TRBJ2-1; 8 bases are a match to TRBD2. This CDR3 is built from 17 residues. Germline V gene lookup returns CDR1 SNHLY and CDR2 FYNNEI. The V segment lost 2 bases and the J segment 9 bases; nucleotides outside the gene matches: 15.

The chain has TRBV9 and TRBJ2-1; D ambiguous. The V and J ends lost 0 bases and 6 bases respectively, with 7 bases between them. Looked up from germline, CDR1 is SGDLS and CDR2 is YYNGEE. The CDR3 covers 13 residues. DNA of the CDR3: TGTGCCAGCAGCGTAGTTGGAGTCAATGAGCAGTTCTTC. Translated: CASSVVGVNEQFF. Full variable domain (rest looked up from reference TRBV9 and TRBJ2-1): DSGVTQTPKHLITATGQRVTLRCSPRSGDLSVYWYQQSLDQGLQFLIQYYNGEERAKGNILERFSAQQFPDLHSELNLSSLELGDSALYFCASSVVGVNEQFFGPGTRLTVL.

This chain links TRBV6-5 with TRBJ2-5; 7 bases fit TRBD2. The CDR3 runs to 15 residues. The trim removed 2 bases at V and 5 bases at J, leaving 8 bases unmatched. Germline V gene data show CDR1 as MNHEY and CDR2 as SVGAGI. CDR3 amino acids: CASSYGNAGAETQYF. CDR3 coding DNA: TGTGCCAGCAGTTACGGTAACGCGGGAGCGGAGACCCAGTACTTC.

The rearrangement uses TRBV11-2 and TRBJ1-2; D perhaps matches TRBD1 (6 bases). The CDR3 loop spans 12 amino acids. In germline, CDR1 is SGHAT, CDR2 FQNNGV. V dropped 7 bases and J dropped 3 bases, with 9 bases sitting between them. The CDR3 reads CASTDSHYGYTF. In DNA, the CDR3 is TGTGCCAGCACGGACAGCCACTATGGCTACACCTTC.

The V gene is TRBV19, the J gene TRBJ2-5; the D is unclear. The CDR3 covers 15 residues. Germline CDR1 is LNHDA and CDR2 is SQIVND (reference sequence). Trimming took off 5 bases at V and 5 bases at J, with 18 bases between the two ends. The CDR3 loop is CASSPFGQLAETQYF. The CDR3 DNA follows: TGTGCCAGTAGTCCTTTTGGGCAGCTGGCGGAGACCCAGTACTTC.

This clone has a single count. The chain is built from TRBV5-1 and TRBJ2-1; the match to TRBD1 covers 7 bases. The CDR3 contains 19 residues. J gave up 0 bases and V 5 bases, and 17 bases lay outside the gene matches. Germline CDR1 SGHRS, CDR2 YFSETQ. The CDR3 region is CASRPAGLGGKSSYNEQFF. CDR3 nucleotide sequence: TGCGCCAGCAGGCCCGCCGGGCTAGGGGGCAAAAGCTCCTACAATGAGCAGTTCTTC.

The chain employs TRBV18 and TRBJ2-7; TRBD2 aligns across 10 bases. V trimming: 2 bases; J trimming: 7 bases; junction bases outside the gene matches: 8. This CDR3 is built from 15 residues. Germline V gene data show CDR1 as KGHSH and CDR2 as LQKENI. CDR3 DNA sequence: TGTGCCAGCTCACCAGTGGCTAGCGGGAGTTCGGAGCAGTACTTC. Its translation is CASSPVASGSSEQYF. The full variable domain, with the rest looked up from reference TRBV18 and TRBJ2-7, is NAGVMQNPRHLVRRRGQEARLRCSPMKGHSHVYWYRQLPEEGLKFMVYLQKENIIDESGMPKERFSAEFPKEGPSILRIQQVVRGDSAAYFCASSPVASGSSEQYFGPGTRLTVT.

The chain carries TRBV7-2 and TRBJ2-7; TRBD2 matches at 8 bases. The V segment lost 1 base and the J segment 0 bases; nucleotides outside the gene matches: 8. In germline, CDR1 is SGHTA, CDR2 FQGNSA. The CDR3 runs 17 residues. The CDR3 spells CASSLEGLAGYSYEQYF. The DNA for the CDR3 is TGTGCCAGCAGCTTAGAAGGGTTAGCGGGGTACTCCTACGAGCAGTACTTC.